This T cell receptor beta chain was recovered during a study of CD4 and CD8 cells across lung adenocarcinoma regions (dated by TCRdb to 2017 to 2018). A note on the overall study: Intratumor heterogeneity of the T cell receptor repertoire was examined by comparing tumor centers with tumor margins.

As for this clonotype: It has no known antigen specificity. No quality values exist for individual bases; no much larger clone is one base distant.

The CDR3 spans 13 residues, from the cysteine through the phenylalanine. The read is trimmed to its CDR3 DNA, 39 bases read in frame from base 1. The germline V gene provides CDR1 SGHVS and CDR2 FNYEAQ. V is clipped by 6 bases and J by 10 bases, and the sequence between their germline boundaries is 17 bases long. The receptor library was made with PCR. Sequencing was performed on a HiSeq X Ten. TCRdb applied fastp at Q25 and MiXCR to the public reads, then kept only in-frame beta chains. Rows with one shared CDR3 protein collapse into an entry with the most common genes and DNA. This sample holds fewer than 20,000 distinct CDR3 sequences; approximately 47% were observed only once. 55% of the sample is held by the ten biggest clonotypes. Patients with localized lung adenocarcinoma, a subtype of non-small cell lung cancer, were used as donors. The centers of localized lung adenocarcinomas were where the samples came from. For TCR repertoire analysis, CD8+ T cells from tumor tissue were profiled separately from CD4+ T cells.

The sequencing input was CD8+ T cells from the center of a lung tumor. The cell subset or site label for this specimen denotes: tumor center region. This sequence originates from a female donor with lung adenocarcinoma. The CD4 and CD8 labels of this study may be unreliable. The chain employs TRBV7-6 and TRBJ2-3, and possibly TRBD2, on 5 matching bases. The DNA reads TGTGCCAGCAGTCAAAAAAGCGGTAGGGCGCAGTATTTT. This is translated as CASSQKSGRAQYF.